One TCR beta chain is described in this entry. The assay was immunoSEQ multiplex PCR, and TCRdb's table has in-frame clones only and misses some. This table has tens of thousands of clones, around four fifths appearing once. The CDR3 totals 15 residues. J was trimmed by 4 bases and V by 4 bases; bases with no gene match: 1. Germline loops: CDR1 LGHNA, CDR2 YSLEER. As to time point: pretreatment peripheral blood. The data stem from a study of PD-L1 blockade in urothelial cancer. Study information: The patients had undergone anywhere from 0 to 3 prior chemotherapy regimens. Counts from blood samples showed a median of roughly 150,000 T cells.

V gene TRBV4-3 combines with J gene TRBJ2-5, with 15 bases that match TRBD2. The sequence came from a man in his forties with urothelial cancer. The sequenced sample was PBMCs, obtained around atezolizumab (anti-PD-L1) treatment. The CDR3 DNA follows: TGCGCCAGCAGCCTGGGACTAGCGGGAGGAGAGACCCAGTACTTC. Amino acid sequence: CASSLGLAGGETQYF.